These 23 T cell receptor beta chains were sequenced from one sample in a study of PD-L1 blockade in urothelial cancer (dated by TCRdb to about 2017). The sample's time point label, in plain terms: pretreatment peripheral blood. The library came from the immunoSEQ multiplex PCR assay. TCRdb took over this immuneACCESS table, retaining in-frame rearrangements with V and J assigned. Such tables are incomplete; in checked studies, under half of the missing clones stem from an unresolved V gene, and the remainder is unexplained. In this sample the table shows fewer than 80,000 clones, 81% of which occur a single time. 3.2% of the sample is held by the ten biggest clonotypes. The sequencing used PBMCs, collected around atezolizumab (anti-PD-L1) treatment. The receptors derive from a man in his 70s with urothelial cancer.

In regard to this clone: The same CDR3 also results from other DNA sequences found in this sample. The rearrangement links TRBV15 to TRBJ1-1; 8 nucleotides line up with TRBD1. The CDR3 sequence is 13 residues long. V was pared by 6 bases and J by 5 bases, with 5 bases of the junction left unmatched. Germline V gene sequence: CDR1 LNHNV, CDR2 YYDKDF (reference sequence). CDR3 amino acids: CATSRDRQTEAFF. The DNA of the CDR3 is TGTGCCACCAGTCGGGACAGGCAGACTGAAGCTTTCTTT. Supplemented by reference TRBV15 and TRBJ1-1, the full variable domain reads DAMVIQNPRYQVTQFGKPVTLSCSQTLNHNVMYWYQQKSSQAPKLLFHYYDKDFNNEADTPDNFQSRRPNTSFCFLDIRSPGLGDTAMYLCATSRDRQTEAFFGQGTRLTVV.

CDR3 in amino acids: CASSSGTGRGTGELFF. The CDR3 nucleotides are TGTGCCAGCAGTTCAGGGACAGGCCGGGGAACCGGGGAGCTGTTTTTT. The chain combines TRBV27 with TRBJ2-2, with 8 bases lining up with TRBD1. Germline trimming cut 4 bases from V and 5 bases from J; bases unmatched to any gene: 9. The CDR3 loop spans 16 amino acids. Germline loops: CDR1 MNHEY, CDR2 SMNVEV (reference sequence).

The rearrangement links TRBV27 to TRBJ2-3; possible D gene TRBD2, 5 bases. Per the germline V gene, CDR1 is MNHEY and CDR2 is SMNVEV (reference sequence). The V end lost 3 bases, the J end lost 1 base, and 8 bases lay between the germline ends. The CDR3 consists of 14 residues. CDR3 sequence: CASSLGSGTDTQYF. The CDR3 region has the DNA TGTGCCAGCAGTTTGGGGAGTGGCACAGATACGCAGTATTTT.

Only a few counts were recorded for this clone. The CDR3 DNA follows: TGCAGCGTTGCAGGGGGTATCTACAATGAGCAGTTCTTC. It codes for CSVAGGIYNEQFF. The V call is TRBV29-1, the J call TRBJ2-1; 7 bases align to TRBD1. Trimming cost V 4 bases and J 3 bases; bases outside gene matches: 3. There are 13 residues in the CDR3. Germline CDR1 SQVTM, CDR2 ANQGSEA.

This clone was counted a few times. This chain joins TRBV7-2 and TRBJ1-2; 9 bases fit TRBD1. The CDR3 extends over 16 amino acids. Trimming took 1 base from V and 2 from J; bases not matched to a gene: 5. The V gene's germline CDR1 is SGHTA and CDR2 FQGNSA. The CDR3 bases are TGTGCCAGCAGCTTAGGTGAAGGGACAGGGAACTATGGCTACACCTTC. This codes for CASSLGEGTGNYGYTF.

CDR3 sequence reads: CASSEGTAANYGYTF. The CDR3, as DNA: TGCGCCAGCAGCGAGGGGACAGCTGCTAACTATGGCTACACCTTC. The chain carries TRBV5-1 and TRBJ1-2, with TRBD1 matching over 7 bases. CDR1 is SGHRS and CDR2 is YFSETQ in the germline V gene. The trim removed 4 bases at V and 0 bases at J, leaving 6 bases unmatched. The CDR3 runs to 15 residues.

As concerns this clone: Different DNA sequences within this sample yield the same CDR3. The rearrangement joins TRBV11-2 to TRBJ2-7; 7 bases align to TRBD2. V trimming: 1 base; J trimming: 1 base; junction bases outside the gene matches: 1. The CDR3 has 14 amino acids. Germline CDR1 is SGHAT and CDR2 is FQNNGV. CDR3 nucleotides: TGTGCCAGCAGCTTAGGGGGGGGATCCTACGAGCAGTACTTC. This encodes CASSLGGGSYEQYF.

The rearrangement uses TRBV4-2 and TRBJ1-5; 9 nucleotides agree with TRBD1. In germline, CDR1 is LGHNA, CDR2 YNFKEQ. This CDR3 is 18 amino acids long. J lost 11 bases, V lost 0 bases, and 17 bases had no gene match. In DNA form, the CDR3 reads TGTGCCAGCAGCCAAGATCTGGGGGGACAGGGCATGGCTTGGACCCAGCATTTT. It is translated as CASSQDLGGQGMAWTQHF.

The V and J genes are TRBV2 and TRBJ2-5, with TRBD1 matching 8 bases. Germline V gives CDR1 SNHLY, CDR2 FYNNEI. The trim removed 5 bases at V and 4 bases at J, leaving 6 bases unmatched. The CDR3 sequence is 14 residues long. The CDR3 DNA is TGTGCCAGCAGTAGGGACAGGTCGGCAGAGACCCAGTACTTC. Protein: CASSRDRSAETQYF.

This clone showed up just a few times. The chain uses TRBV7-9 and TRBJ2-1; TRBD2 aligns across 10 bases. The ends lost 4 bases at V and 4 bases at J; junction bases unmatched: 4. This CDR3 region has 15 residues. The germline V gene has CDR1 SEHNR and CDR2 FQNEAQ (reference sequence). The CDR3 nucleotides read TGTGCCAGCAGCTCTGGGACTAGCGCTTACAATGAGCAGTTCTTC. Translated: CASSSGTSAYNEQFF.

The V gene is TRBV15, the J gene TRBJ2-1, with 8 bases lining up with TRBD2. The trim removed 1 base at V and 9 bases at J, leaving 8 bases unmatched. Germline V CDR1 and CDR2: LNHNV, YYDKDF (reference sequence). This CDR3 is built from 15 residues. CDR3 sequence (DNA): TGTGCCACCAGCAGAGTTCGAGCGGGAGTGAGTGAGCAGTTCTTC. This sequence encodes CATSRVRAGVSEQFF. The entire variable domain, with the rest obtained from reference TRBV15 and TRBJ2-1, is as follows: DAMVIQNPRYQVTQFGKPVTLSCSQTLNHNVMYWYQQKSSQAPKLLFHYYDKDFNNEADTPDNFQSRRPNTSFCFLDIRSPGLGDTAMYLCATSRVRAGVSEQFFGPGTRLTVL.

CDR3 nucleotides: TGTGCCAGCAGCTCGGGACTAGCGGGCACCGGGGAGCTGTTTTTT. The encoded protein is CASSSGLAGTGELFF. The chain recombines TRBV14 with TRBJ2-2; 12 bases map to TRBD2. Germline trimming cut 5 bases from V and 4 bases from J; bases unmatched to any gene: 2. The length of the CDR3 is 15 residues. Germline V gene lookup returns CDR1 SGHDN and CDR2 FVKESK.

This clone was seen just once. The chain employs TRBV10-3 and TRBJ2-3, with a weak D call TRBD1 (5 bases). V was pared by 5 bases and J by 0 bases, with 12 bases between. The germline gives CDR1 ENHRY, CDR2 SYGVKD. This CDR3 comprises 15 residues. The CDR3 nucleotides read TGTGCCATCAGTCAGGGTGGGGATAGCACAGATACGCAGTATTTT. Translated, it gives CAISQGGDSTDTQYF.

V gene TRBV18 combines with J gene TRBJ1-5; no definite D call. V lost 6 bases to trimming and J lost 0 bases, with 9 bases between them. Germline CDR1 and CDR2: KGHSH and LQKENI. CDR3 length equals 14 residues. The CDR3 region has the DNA TGTGCCAGCTCTTCCGGTAATAGCAATCAGCCCCAGCATTTT. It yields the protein CASSSGNSNQPQHF. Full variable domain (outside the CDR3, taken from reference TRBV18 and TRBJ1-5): NAGVMQNPRHLVRRRGQEARLRCSPMKGHSHVYWYRQLPEEGLKFMVYLQKENIIDESGMPKERFSAEFPKEGPSILRIQQVVRGDSAAYFCASSSGNSNQPQHFGDGTRLSIL.

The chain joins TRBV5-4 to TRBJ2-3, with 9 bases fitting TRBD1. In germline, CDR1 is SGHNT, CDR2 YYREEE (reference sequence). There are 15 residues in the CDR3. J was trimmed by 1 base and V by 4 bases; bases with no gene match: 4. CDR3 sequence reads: CASSPWDRGTDTQYF. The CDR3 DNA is TGTGCCAGCAGCCCTTGGGACAGGGGCACAGATACGCAGTATTTT.

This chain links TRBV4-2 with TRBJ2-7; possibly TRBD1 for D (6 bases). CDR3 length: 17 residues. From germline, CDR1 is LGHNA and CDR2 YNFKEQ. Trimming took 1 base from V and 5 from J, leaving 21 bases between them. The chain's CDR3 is CASSQGPDLQGVDEQYF. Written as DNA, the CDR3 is TGTGCCAGCAGCCAAGGTCCCGACCTACAGGGCGTCGACGAGCAGTACTTC.

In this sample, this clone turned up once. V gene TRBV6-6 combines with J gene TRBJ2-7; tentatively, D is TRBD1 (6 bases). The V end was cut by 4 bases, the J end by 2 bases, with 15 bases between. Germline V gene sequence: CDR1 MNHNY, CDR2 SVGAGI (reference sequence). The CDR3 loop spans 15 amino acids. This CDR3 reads CASSFQQGFAYEQYF. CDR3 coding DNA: TGTGCCAGCAGTTTTCAACAGGGCTTCGCCTACGAGCAGTACTTC.

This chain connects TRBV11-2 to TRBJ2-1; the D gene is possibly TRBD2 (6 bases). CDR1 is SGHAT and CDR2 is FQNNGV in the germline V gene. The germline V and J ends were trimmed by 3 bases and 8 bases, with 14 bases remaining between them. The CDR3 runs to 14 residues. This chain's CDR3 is CASSLTRGMDEQFF. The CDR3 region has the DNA TGTGCCAGCAGCTTGACTAGAGGTATGGATGAGCAGTTCTTC.

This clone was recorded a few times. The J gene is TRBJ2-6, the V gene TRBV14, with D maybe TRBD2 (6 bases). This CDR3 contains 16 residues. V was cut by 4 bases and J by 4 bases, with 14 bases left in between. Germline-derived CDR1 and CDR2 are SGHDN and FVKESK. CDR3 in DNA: TGTGCCAGCAGCCCGCAAGGCGCGGGGGGGGCCAACGTCCTGACTTTC. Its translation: CASSPQGAGGANVLTF.

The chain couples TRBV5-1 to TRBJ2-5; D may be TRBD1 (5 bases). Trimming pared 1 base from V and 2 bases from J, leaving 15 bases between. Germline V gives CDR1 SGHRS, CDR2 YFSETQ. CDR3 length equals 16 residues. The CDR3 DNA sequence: TGCGCCAGCAGCTTGAGGTCAGGGTCCTTGCAAGAGACCCAGTACTTC. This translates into CASSLRSGSLQETQYF.

The CDR3, as DNA: TGCGCCAGCAGCTTGGTAACTAGCGGGAGGCCCACCGGGGAGCTGTTTTTT. Protein: CASSLVTSGRPTGELFF. The chain links TRBV5-1 to TRBJ2-2; the match to TRBD2 covers 12 bases. J gave up 4 bases and V 0 bases, and 4 bases lay outside the gene matches. This CDR3 has 17 residues. In germline, CDR1 is SGHRS, CDR2 YFSETQ.

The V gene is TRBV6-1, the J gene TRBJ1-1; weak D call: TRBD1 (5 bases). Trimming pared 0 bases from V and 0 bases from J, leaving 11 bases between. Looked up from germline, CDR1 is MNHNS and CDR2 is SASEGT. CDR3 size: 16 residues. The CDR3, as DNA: TGTGCCAGCAGTGAAGCGATTCAGGGCCTGAACACTGAAGCTTTCTTT. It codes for CASSEAIQGLNTEAFF.

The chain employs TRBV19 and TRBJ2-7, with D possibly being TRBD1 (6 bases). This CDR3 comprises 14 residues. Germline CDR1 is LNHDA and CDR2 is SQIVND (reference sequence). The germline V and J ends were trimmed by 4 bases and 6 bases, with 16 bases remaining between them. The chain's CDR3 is CASSTGDNWGEQYF. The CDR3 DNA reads TGTGCCAGTAGTACCGGGGACAATTGGGGCGAGCAGTACTTC.